This record concerns one T cell receptor (beta chain) sequence. Antigen: not known. The data derive from a study of T cell responses to AZD1222 COVID-19 vaccine. For the study at large: Pooling of second doses given at about 4 or about 12 weeks was done.

Study-wide points: Vaccine-related CD4 TCRs covered spike, predominating at 160-218 and 743-854.

Produced via immunoSEQ multiplex PCR; TCRdb's table is partial and in-frame only. The table includes around 150,000 clones, roughly 86% detected once. The length of the CDR3 is 15 residues. V lost 5 bases to trimming and J lost 1 base; unmatched junction nucleotides: 6. CDR1 and CDR2 (germline): SGHAT, FQNNGV. The receptor was derived from an adult in good health. V gene TRBV11-2 combines with J gene TRBJ1-2; TRBD1 agrees at 8 bases. Material: peripheral blood, obtained on day 0 of AZD1222 vaccination. CDR3 sequence: CASSPGTGLNYGYTF. CDR3 in DNA: TGTGCCAGCAGCCCAGGGACAGGCCTTAACTATGGCTACACCTTC.